This T cell receptor beta chain was retrieved from a study of blood T cell repertoires in COVID-19. TCRdb's table, derived via immunoSEQ multiplex PCR, lists solely in-frame clones and lacks some. The sample shows about 60,000 clones, about nine tenths of them seen only once. Germline V CDR1 and CDR2: LGHNA, YNFKEQ. The V and J ends lost 2 bases and 7 bases respectively, with 14 bases between them. This CDR3 has 14 residues. This TCR was sampled from a human donor with active COVID-19. The donor label of this sample is uncertain. The sequenced material came from peripheral blood. The chain has TRBV4-2 and TRBJ1-1; unclear D gene. The CDR3 loop reads CASSQRYRSGEAFF. The CDR3 DNA reads TGTGCCAGCAGCCAAAGATATCGGAGCGGTGAAGCTTTCTTT.